This entry lists 29 T cell receptor beta chains sequenced from one sample in a study of PD-1 blockade in classical Hodgkin lymphoma. Described time point: cycle 4 day 1 (C4D1), after five to seven weeks of nivolumab. Brentuximab vedotin exposure varied, and every patient relapsed after autologous stem cell transplantation. Purification of CD4+ T cells from thawed PBMCs was performed via magnetic negative selection. Profiled with immunoSEQ multiplex PCR; TCRdb holds only in-frame clones, not every one. The data hold 9,500 to 13,000 clones, with 60% to 80% observed a single time. Sequences were derived from CD4+ T cells from blood, sampled before the fourth cycle of nivolumab. The origin of the receptors is a human donor with classical Hodgkin lymphoma.

The gene calls are TRBV5-6 and TRBJ2-7; TRBD1 might be the D (5 bases). This CDR3 has 14 amino acids. Looked up from germline, CDR1 is SGHDT and CDR2 is YYEEEE. V was clipped by 0 bases and J by 7 bases, with 14 bases between them. The CDR3 spells CASSLDYTPGEQYF. The CDR3 DNA sequence: TGTGCCAGCAGCTTGGATTATACTCCAGGGGAGCAGTACTTC.

The genes are TRBV28 and TRBJ1-4; no definite D call. The germline V gene has CDR1 MDHEN and CDR2 SYDVKM. V lost 5 bases to trimming and J lost 5 bases, with 6 bases between them. This CDR3 is built from 12 residues. CDR3 nucleotide sequence: TGTGCCAGCAGTAGGCCGAATGAAAAACTGTTTTTT. As protein: CASSRPNEKLFF.

The V and J genes are TRBV29-1 and TRBJ1-2, with no clear D. Trimming took 4 bases from V and 2 from J, leaving 11 bases between them. The CDR3 has 13 amino acids. Germline CDR1 SQVTM, CDR2 ANQGSEA. CDR3 loop: CSVVWPANYGYTF. The CDR3 region has the DNA TGCAGCGTTGTATGGCCAGCCAACTATGGCTACACCTTC.

The chain couples TRBV29-1 to TRBJ2-7; 8 nucleotides align to TRBD1. The V gene's germline CDR1 is SQVTM and CDR2 ANQGSEA. V lost 6 bases, J lost 5 bases, and 6 bases stayed unmatched. The CDR3 totals 12 residues. The CDR3 sequence is CSVQGVRDEQYF. The CDR3 DNA follows: TGCAGCGTACAGGGGGTGAGGGACGAGCAGTACTTC.

The chain joins TRBV28 to TRBJ1-1, with 8 positions matching TRBD1. CDR1 and CDR2 (germline): MDHEN, SYDVKM. V shed 4 bases, J shed 10 bases, and the junction held 8 bases outside the gene matches. The CDR3 covers 13 residues. The CDR3 DNA follows: TGTGCCAGCAGTTCCGGACAGGGTTCGGGAGCTTTCTTT. It encodes CASSSGQGSGAFF. Full variable domain (rest looked up from reference TRBV28 and TRBJ1-1): DVKVTQSSRYLVKRTGEKVFLECVQDMDHENMFWYRQDPGLGLRLIYFSYDVKMKEKGDIPEGYSVSREKKERFSLILESASTNQTSMYLCASSSGQGSGAFFGQGTRLTVV.

The V call is TRBV7-2, the J call TRBJ2-5; the match to TRBD2 covers 9 bases. TRBJ2-7 explains the end of the DNA better; the J call may be wrong. This CDR3 is 17 amino acids long. CDR1 is SGHTA, CDR2 FQGNSA, per germline. The CDR3 sequence is CASSKRGLATPTYEQYF. DNA for the CDR3: TGTGCCAGCAGCAAAAGGGGACTAGCTACTCCTACCTACGAGCAGTACTTC.

The V call is TRBV2, the J call TRBJ2-4, with 7 bases that match TRBD1. The germline V gene has CDR1 SNHLY and CDR2 FYNNEI. After removal of 6 bases from V and 0 bases from J, the junction contained 8 bases not matched to a gene. The CDR3 spans 16 residues. CDR3 nucleotides: TGTGCCAGCAGCCTCGTTACAGGGGTAGCCAAAAACATTCAGTACTTC. As protein: CASSLVTGVAKNIQYF.

This clone has only a few counts. The chain carries TRBV23-1 and TRBJ2-7; TRBD2 agrees at 7 bases. TRBV23-1 is recorded as an ORF, its role being uncertain. V shed 2 bases, J shed 4 bases, and the junction held 17 bases outside the gene matches. This CDR3 comprises 18 residues. Here the CDR3 DNA reads TGCGCCAGCAGTCAACGAGTCTTTTCTAGCGGAACACTATACGAGCAGTACTTC. This translates into CASSQRVFSSGTLYEQYF.

The chain combines TRBV6-6 with TRBJ2-2; D ambiguous. In germline, CDR1 is MNHNY, CDR2 SVGAGI (reference sequence). Trimming left V 9 bases short and J 6 bases short, with 2 bases between. The CDR3 loop spans 9 amino acids. CDR3 region: CASSGELFF. The DNA for the CDR3 is TGTGCCAGTTCCGGGGAGCTGTTTTTT.

This clone was counted once. This chain uses TRBV7-6 with TRBJ1-6; unclear D gene. The V and J ends lost 2 bases and 9 bases respectively, with 17 bases between them. This CDR3 spans 16 amino acids. Germline V gives CDR1 SGHVS, CDR2 FNYEAQ. Here the CDR3 DNA reads TGTGCCAGCAGCTTATGGTCTGGAGAATCACTTTCACCCCTCCACTTT. Translating it yields CASSLWSGESLSPLHF.

The chain recombines TRBV5-6 with TRBJ1-2; D perhaps matches TRBD1 (6 bases). CDR1 and CDR2 (germline): SGHDT, YYEEEE. This CDR3 is 16 amino acids long. V was pared by 4 bases and J by 4 bases, with 20 bases between. The CDR3 region is CASSVYREENGYGYTF. The CDR3 nucleotides read TGTGCCAGCAGCGTATACAGGGAGGAGAACGGCTATGGCTACACCTTC.

The chain joins TRBV9 to TRBJ1-6; TRBD1 matches 7 bases. Germline V gives CDR1 SGDLS, CDR2 YYNGEE. This CDR3 is 14 amino acids long. V gave up 3 bases and J gave up 6 bases; unmatched junction bases: 3. The CDR3 loop reads CASSERQGNSPLHF. For the CDR3, the DNA is TGTGCCAGCAGCGAGCGACAGGGTAATTCACCCCTCCACTTT.

The chain uses TRBV28 and TRBJ2-7; TRBD1 aligns across 9 bases. The CDR3 consists of 16 residues. The V gene's germline CDR1 is MDHEN and CDR2 SYDVKM. The V and J ends lost 7 bases and 6 bases, in that order; junction bases with no gene match: 16. The CDR3: CASTVGGGTGFFEQYF. The DNA of the CDR3 is TGTGCCAGCACCGTGGGTGGTGGGACAGGGTTCTTCGAGCAGTACTTC.

This clone occurred once. This rearrangement joins TRBV11-3 to TRBJ2-2; 9 bases map to TRBD1. This CDR3 contains 16 residues. Germline lookup yields CDR1 SGHNT and CDR2 YENEEA. Germline trimming cut 2 bases from V and 4 bases from J; bases unmatched to any gene: 5. This CDR3 is CASSLTGQGPTGELFF. CDR3 coding DNA: TGTGCCAGCAGCTTAACCGGACAGGGGCCCACCGGGGAGCTGTTTTTT.

The genes are TRBV5-1 and TRBJ1-1, with 7 nucleotides matching TRBD1. V was pared by 3 bases and J by 4 bases, with 6 bases of the junction left unmatched. Germline V gives CDR1 SGHRS, CDR2 YFSETQ. The CDR3 has 14 residues. CDR3 amino acids: CASSSTGLSTEAFF. For the CDR3, the DNA is TGCGCCAGCAGCTCGACAGGGTTAAGCACTGAAGCTTTCTTT.

The J gene is TRBJ2-1, the V gene TRBV5-5; TRBD2 matches 11 bases. This CDR3 is 20 amino acids long. From germline, CDR1 is SGHKS and CDR2 YYEKEE (reference sequence). Trimming took 0 bases from V and 6 from J; bases not matched to a gene: 17. The CDR3 sequence is CASSLERGPGLAVRRNEQFF. The CDR3 DNA follows: TGTGCCAGCAGCTTGGAACGGGGTCCGGGACTAGCGGTCAGGCGCAATGAGCAGTTCTTC.

The chain uses TRBV18 and TRBJ1-1; D is uncertain. This CDR3 is 16 amino acids long. Trimming took 2 bases from V and 1 from J, leaving 14 bases between them. Per germline, CDR1 KGHSH and CDR2 LQKENI. The CDR3 region is CASSPSTSLSNTEAFF. The CDR3 DNA follows: TGTGCCAGCTCACCATCGACAAGCCTATCGAACACTGAAGCTTTCTTT.

The chain links TRBV29-1 to TRBJ2-3, with D hard to call. This CDR3 is 13 amino acids long. Trimming took off 8 bases at V and 5 bases at J, with 17 bases between the two ends. Germline V CDR1 and CDR2: SQVTM, ANQGSEA. The CDR3 is CSTDRGVGDTQYF. DNA of the CDR3: TGCAGCACCGACCGTGGGGTGGGAGATACGCAGTATTTT.

The rearrangement uses TRBV7-3 and TRBJ1-6; D is undetermined. Germline CDR1 is SGHTA and CDR2 is FQGTGA. The CDR3 extends over 10 amino acids. Between the trimmed V and J ends, which lost 6 bases and 10 bases, there was a span of 4 bases. CDR3 DNA sequence: TGTGCCAGCAGGGACTCACCCCTCCACTTT. It is translated as CASRDSPLHF. The full variable domain, with the rest looked up from reference TRBV7-3 and TRBJ1-6, is GAGVSQTPSNKVTEKGKYVELRCDPISGHTALYWYRQSLGQGPEFLIYFQGTGAADDSGLPNDRFFAVRPEGSVSTLKIQRTERGDSAVYLCASRDSPLHFGNGTRLTVT.

The sample holds one count of this clone. This chain joins TRBV29-1 and TRBJ2-7; TRBD2 matches at 7 bases. The germline V gene encodes CDR1 SQVTM and CDR2 ANQGSEA. The length of the CDR3 is 12 residues. Trimming at V came to 3 bases and at J to 3 bases, leaving 2 bases not matched to a gene. CDR3: CSVDGGGYEQYF. CDR3 DNA sequence: TGCAGCGTTGATGGGGGGGGCTACGAGCAGTACTTC.

The chain couples TRBV6-4 to TRBJ1-2; tentatively, D is TRBD1 (6 bases). The CDR3 extends over 15 amino acids. Trimming took 0 bases from V and 8 from J, leaving 16 bases between them. CDR1 and CDR2 from the germline V gene are MRHNA and SNTAGT. The CDR3 loop is CASSDSAGAIQGYTF. CDR3 sequence (DNA): TGTGCCAGCAGTGACTCGGCAGGGGCCATTCAGGGCTACACCTTC.

This clone was detected a few times. The rearrangement uses TRBV25-1 and TRBJ2-1; D ambiguous. Trimming took 4 bases from V and 9 from J, leaving 16 bases between them. Germline V gene data show CDR1 as MGHDK and CDR2 as SYGVNS. This CDR3 spans 14 amino acids. This CDR3 reads CASSVFRDTPEQFF. The DNA for the CDR3 is TGTGCCAGCAGTGTCTTCCGAGACACCCCTGAGCAGTTCTTC.

In its sample, this clone was seen once. Written as DNA, the CDR3 is TGTGCCAGCAGCCTAAAGGGACAGGGGGCCCCCTACGAGCAGTACTTC. Translated: CASSLKGQGAPYEQYF. This chain connects TRBV27 to TRBJ2-7; 12 bases are a match to TRBD1. CDR1 and CDR2 from the germline V gene are MNHEY and SMNVEV (reference sequence). The CDR3 length is 16 residues. Losses at the gene ends were 6 bases for V and 2 bases for J; bases not matched to a gene: 8.

The chain employs TRBV4-2 and TRBJ2-7; unclear D gene. Germline loops: CDR1 LGHNA, CDR2 YNFKEQ. The length of the CDR3 is 19 residues. The V and J ends lost 1 base and 0 bases respectively, with 22 bases between them. CDR3 DNA sequence: TGTGCCAGCAGCCAAGTCGCCGACTCACTATCCCAAAGCTCCTACGAGCAGTACTTC. As protein: CASSQVADSLSQSSYEQYF.

This chain connects TRBV19 to TRBJ2-5, with TRBD1 as a possible D gene (5 bases). The V end was cut by 7 bases, the J end by 4 bases, with 7 bases between. The CDR3 loop spans 11 amino acids. Germline CDR1 LNHDA, CDR2 SQIVND (reference sequence). In DNA, the CDR3 is TGTGCCAGTAAGCAGGGAGAGACCCAGTACTTC. It encodes CASKQGETQYF.

This clone was recorded a few times. The V and J genes are TRBV18 and TRBJ2-5, with D possibly TRBD1 on 6 matching bases. CDR1 KGHSH and CDR2 LQKENI come from the germline V gene. The ends were cut back, 0 bases at V and 5 bases at J, with 13 bases in the middle. The CDR3 is 15 residues long. The CDR3 reads CASSPPNPQGETQYF. As DNA, the CDR3 is TGTGCCAGCTCACCACCGAACCCCCAGGGGGAGACCCAGTACTTC.

As concerns this clone: The identical CDR3 is also encoded by other nucleotide sequences in the sample. The chain combines TRBV9 with TRBJ2-3; 9 positions match TRBD1. The CDR3 contains 14 residues. Looked up from germline, CDR1 is SGDLS and CDR2 is YYNGEE. After removal of 3 bases from V and 6 bases from J, the junction contained 5 bases not matched to a gene. CDR3 bases: TGTGCCAGCAGCGCGGGACAGGGCAGCGATACGCAGTATTTT. This codes for CASSAGQGSDTQYF.

V and J are TRBV19 and TRBJ1-1, with 7 bases identical to TRBD1. The CDR3 is made up of 14 amino acids. Germline-derived CDR1 and CDR2 are LNHDA and SQIVND (reference sequence). V shed 8 bases, J shed 1 base, and the junction held 7 bases outside the gene matches. The CDR3 nucleotides are TGTGCCAGTCGAAGGGGGCCAAGGAACACTGAAGCTTTCTTT. Protein: CASRRGPRNTEAFF.

A word on this clone: One end of the junction varies from germline; a read error may be responsible. CDR3 DNA: TGTGCCATCAGTGGCGGCTACGGGCAGTACTTC. It yields the protein CAISGGYGQYF. The genes are TRBV10-3 and TRBJ2-7; D is undetermined. Germline V gives CDR1 ENHRY, CDR2 SYGVKD. This CDR3 contains 11 residues.